Below are 12 T cell receptor beta chains sequenced from a single sample in a study of a mutant IDH1 vaccine in newly diagnosed glioma. Generated by immunoSEQ multiplex PCR, the TCRdb table keeps only in-frame clones and is missing some. The table includes tens of thousands of clones, more than 65% detected once. Regarding time point: baseline, week 1 (first vaccination visit). Stated treatment: pre-vaccination baseline after standard-of-care therapy. This specimen was PBMCs, taken from a glioma patient treated with radiotherapy, temozolomide or both. Every receptor here comes from a man aged 50-60 years with glioma.

The rearrangement uses TRBV10-3 and TRBJ2-7; 9 positions match TRBD1. CDR1 ENHRY and CDR2 SYGVKD come from the germline V gene. The CDR3 is 16 residues long. V gave up 2 bases and J gave up 1 base; unmatched junction bases: 6. In nucleotides, the CDR3 is TGTGCCATCAGTGAGCCCGGACAGGGGACGTCCTACGAGCAGTACTTC. As protein: CAISEPGQGTSYEQYF.

The chain joins TRBV7-2 to TRBJ2-3; 12 bases fit TRBD2. V was clipped by 1 base and J by 7 bases; unmatched bases: 9. This CDR3 has 17 residues. Germline-derived CDR1 and CDR2 are SGHTA and FQGNSA. CDR3 in amino acids: CASSLGPSGGALNTQYF. The CDR3 nucleotides read TGTGCCAGCAGCTTAGGCCCTAGCGGGGGGGCTTTGAATACGCAGTATTTT.

V is TRBV5-1 and J is TRBJ2-3; D call uncertain. Trimming pared 4 bases from V and 4 bases from J, leaving 7 bases between. CDR1 and CDR2 (germline): SGHRS, YFSETQ. CDR3 length: 12 residues. DNA of the CDR3: TGCGCCAGCAGCGAAACTGCAGATACGCAGTATTTT. Residues: CASSETADTQYF.

This chain connects TRBV2 to TRBJ1-2; 9 bases fit TRBD1. J gave up 5 bases and V 1 base, and 5 bases lay outside the gene matches. This CDR3 region has 15 residues. In germline, CDR1 is SNHLY, CDR2 FYNNEI. This CDR3 is CASSEVQGAPYGYTF. CDR3 coding DNA: TGTGCCAGCAGTGAAGTACAGGGGGCGCCTTATGGCTACACCTTC.

The chain joins TRBV7-2 to TRBJ1-2; D may be TRBD1 (5 bases). The CDR3 is made up of 15 amino acids. V was clipped by 5 bases and J by 1 base, with 14 bases between them. The V gene's germline CDR1 is SGHTA and CDR2 FQGNSA. CDR3 in DNA: TGTGCCAGCAGCACCCAGGGATCTGTTAACTATGGCTACACCTTC. Protein sequence: CASSTQGSVNYGYTF.

The V call is TRBV7-9, the J call TRBJ1-1; no clear D gene. Germline V gives CDR1 SEHNR, CDR2 FQNEAQ (reference sequence). The CDR3 has 12 amino acids. Trimming shortened V by 0 bases and J by 8 bases, and 7 bases separated the two germline ends. CDR3 residues: CASSLAKGEAFF. CDR3 nucleotide sequence: TGTGCCAGCAGCTTAGCGAAGGGCGAAGCTTTCTTT.

This chain uses TRBV5-6 with TRBJ2-2; no clear D. The CDR3 runs to 16 residues. V lost 4 bases to trimming and J lost 1 base, with 14 bases between them. Germline V gene data show CDR1 as SGHDT and CDR2 as YYEEEE. The CDR3 DNA sequence: TGTGCCAGCAGCCATACGGCCCTAGGGAACACCGGGGAGCTGTTTTTT. It codes for CASSHTALGNTGELFF.

The V gene is TRBV10-3, the J gene TRBJ2-7; 7 positions agree with TRBD2. The germline V gene has CDR1 ENHRY and CDR2 SYGVKD. The CDR3 runs to 15 residues. V dropped 0 bases and J dropped 7; count of bases not matched to a gene: 9. The CDR3 nucleotides are TGTGCCATCAGTGAGTCGAACGGGGGGATAGGGGAGCAGTACTTC. Residues: CAISESNGGIGEQYF.

The CDR3 DNA reads as TGCGCCAGCAGCTTAGGGACAGGGATTTCTTTGGGCTTCTACGAGCAGTACTTC. Residues: CASSLGTGISLGFYEQYF. This sequence joins TRBV5-1 and TRBJ2-7, with 9 bases aligning to TRBD1. The V gene's germline CDR1 is SGHRS and CDR2 YFSETQ. The CDR3 has 18 residues. V was clipped by 2 bases and J by 3 bases; unmatched bases: 15. Complete variable domain (other parts from reference TRBV5-1 and TRBJ2-7): KAGVTQTPRYLIKTRGQQVTLSCSPISGHRSVSWYQQTPGQGLQFLFEYFSETQRNKGNFPGRFSGRQFSNSRSEMNVSTLELGDSALYLCASSLGTGISLGFYEQYFGPGTRLTVT.

This clone appeared a few times. At one boundary the junction diverges from the germline segment, which might be a read error. The chain has TRBV7-7 and TRBJ2-5; D gene unclear. This CDR3 is built from 13 residues. In germline, CDR1 is SSHAT, CDR2 FNYEAQ (reference sequence). CDR3 bases: TGTGCTAGCAGCCAAGAACCCCAAGAGACCCAGTACTTC. It specifies CASSQEPQETQYF.

The CDR3 sequence is CASSIGTGKATEAFF. The CDR3 bases are TGCGCCAGCAGCATCGGGACAGGAAAGGCCACTGAAGCTTTCTTT. The chain joins TRBV5-1 to TRBJ1-1, with 8 bases aligning to TRBD1. The junction had 9 bases not matched to a gene; V was cut back by 4 bases and J by 4 bases. Germline-derived CDR1 and CDR2 are SGHRS and YFSETQ. The CDR3 sequence is 15 residues long.

The chain recombines TRBV18 with TRBJ2-3, with D perhaps TRBD2 (5 bases). Trimming left V 3 bases short and J 3 bases short, with 10 bases between. The CDR3 contains 14 residues. CDR1 is KGHSH, CDR2 LQKENI, per germline. In DNA form, the CDR3 reads TGTGCCAGCTCACCCCCGGGATTGACAGATACGCAGTATTTT. This sequence encodes CASSPPGLTDTQYF.